One sample yielded the 28 T cell receptor beta chains listed below, sequenced in a study of human T cells and chemical hapten exposure. TCRdb reanalysed the 5' RACE reads using MiXCR and keeps one entry per CDR3 protein. The data contain 65,000 to 95,000 distinct CDR3 sequences, about 8.4% of them singletons. Unfractionated whole blood yielded total RNA. These receptors originate from a male donor in good health.

This clonotype came up many times. The V call is TRBV29-1, the J call TRBJ2-1; TRBD2 matches at 11 bases. V lost 5 bases to trimming and J lost 9 bases; unmatched junction nucleotides: 12. The germline V gene has CDR1 SQVTM and CDR2 ANQGSEA. This CDR3 is built from 15 residues. CDR3 in DNA: TGCAGCGTTCTAAAAATAGCGGGAGGGCCGGGTGAGCAGTTCTTC. Translation: CSVLKIAGGPGEQFF.

In this sample, this clonotype turned up many times. V gene TRBV7-9 combines with J gene TRBJ2-7; 7 bases fit TRBD2. CDR1 is SEHNR and CDR2 is FQNEAQ in the germline V gene (reference sequence). The CDR3 length is 13 residues. Trimming removed 5 bases from V and 5 bases from J; junction bases left unmatched: 6. The CDR3 protein is CASSPPGGNEQYF. CDR3 DNA: TGTGCCAGCAGCCCCCCGGGGGGTAACGAGCAGTACTTC. The variable domain in full, completed from reference TRBV7-9 and TRBJ2-7, reads DTGVSQNPRHKITKRGQNVTFRCDPISEHNRLYWYRQTLGQGPEFLTYFQNEAQLEKSRLLSDRFSAERPKGSFSTLEIQRTEQGDSAMYLCASSPPGGNEQYFGPGTRLTVT.

The rearrangement links TRBV6-2 or TRBV6-3 to TRBJ2-1; 8 positions match TRBD1. Germline-derived CDR1 and CDR2 are MNHEY and SVGEGT. The V and J ends lost 7 bases and 8 bases, in that order; junction bases with no gene match: 19. The CDR3 runs 17 residues. CDR3 DNA: TGTGCCAGCACCCACAGGGGGTCTAGCTTGGTTCGTGATGAGCAGTTCTTC. Its translation is CASTHRGSSLVRDEQFF.

This clonotype has just a few counts. CDR3 residues: CASTARAIGNTGELFF. The CDR3 DNA is TGTGCCAGCACCGCCAGGGCCATTGGGAACACCGGGGAGCTGTTTTTT. The chain employs TRBV12-3 or TRBV12-4 and TRBJ2-2; tentatively, D is TRBD1 (5 bases). The CDR3 is 16 residues long. Trimming shortened V by 7 bases and J by 1 base, and 16 bases separated the two germline ends.

This clonotype was counted many times. This sequence joins TRBV4-3 and TRBJ2-7; D is perhaps TRBD1 or TRBD2 (5 bases each). The CDR3 has 17 residues. The ends were cut back, 3 bases at V and 3 bases at J, with 21 bases in the middle. Looked up from germline, CDR1 is LGHNA and CDR2 is YSLEER. CDR3 nucleotides: TGCGCCAGCAGCCACCAAGTGGGGACGGGGATCGACTACGAGCAGTACTTC. Translating gives CASSHQVGTGIDYEQYF.

This clonotype was seen many times. This chain joins TRBV4-3 and TRBJ1-2, with D tentatively TRBD1 (5 bases). The CDR3 totals 15 residues. V gave up 0 bases and J gave up 4 bases, with 12 bases separating them. Germline values: CDR1 LGHNA, CDR2 YSLEER. CDR3 sequence: CASSQDQGPGYGYTF. CDR3 DNA: TGCGCCAGCAGCCAAGACCAGGGCCCAGGCTATGGCTACACCTTC.

This clonotype was seen only a few times. The chain combines TRBV5-1 with TRBJ1-2; D is perhaps TRBD1 (6 bases). Trimming pared 4 bases from V and 7 bases from J, leaving 11 bases between. This CDR3 has 12 amino acids. Germline CDR1 reads SGHRS; CDR2 reads YFSETQ. CDR3 region: CASSMDSPGYTF. The DNA for the CDR3 is TGCGCCAGCAGCATGGACAGCCCTGGCTACACCTTC.

This clonotype was counted a few times. The CDR3 spells CASRQGGKEAFF. For the CDR3, the DNA is TGTGCCAGCAGGCAGGGAGGGAAAGAAGCTTTCTTT. The rearrangement joins TRBV7-9 to TRBJ1-1, with D possibly being TRBD1 (5 bases). V was clipped by 6 bases and J by 8 bases, with 13 bases between them. The CDR3 runs to 12 residues. Germline V CDR1 and CDR2: SEHNR, FQNEAQ (reference sequence).

The chain uses TRBV12-3 or TRBV12-4 and TRBJ2-1; no firm D call. This CDR3 is 14 amino acids long. The germline V and J ends were trimmed by 4 bases and 2 bases, with 9 bases remaining between them. The CDR3 loop is CASSSPVTYNEQFF. The CDR3 DNA sequence: TGTGCCAGCAGTTCGCCGGTTACCTACAATGAGCAGTTCTTC.

This clonotype was observed at least ten times. V and J are TRBV7-2 and TRBJ2-3; no clear D. The CDR3 is 14 amino acids. Deletions cut 3 bases from V and 2 bases from J, with 9 bases between. Germline V gene sequence: CDR1 SGHTA, CDR2 FQGNSA. Here the CDR3 DNA reads TGTGCCAGCAGCTTGCGGAGCAACACAGATACGCAGTATTTT. It translates to CASSLRSNTDTQYF.

At least ten counts were recorded for this clonotype. This rearrangement joins TRBV10-3 to TRBJ1-4, with D hard to call. The CDR3 covers 14 residues. V shed 2 bases and J shed 6 bases, with 10 bases lying between them. Per the germline V gene, CDR1 is ENHRY and CDR2 is SYGVKD. CDR3 nucleotide sequence: TGTGCCATCAGTGAGATAGGACGGGATGAAAAACTGTTTTTT. It encodes CAISEIGRDEKLFF.

This clonotype was counted a few times. This chain joins TRBV11-2 and TRBJ2-5; D unclear. Per the germline V gene, CDR1 is SGHAT and CDR2 is FQNNGV. The CDR3 contains 14 residues. Between the trimmed V and J ends, which lost 5 bases and 2 bases, there was a span of 12 bases. The CDR3 sequence is CASSEVANQETQYF. The CDR3, as DNA: TGTGCCAGCAGCGAGGTGGCAAATCAAGAGACCCAGTACTTC.

The chain has TRBV6-1 and TRBJ2-5; no clear D. The V and J ends lost 8 bases and 0 bases respectively, with 4 bases between them. The CDR3 totals 11 residues. Germline lookup yields CDR1 MNHNS and CDR2 SASEGT. CDR3 bases: TGTGCCAGCGGAAACCAAGAGACCCAGTACTTC. It specifies CASGNQETQYF.

The chain joins TRBV11-3 to TRBJ2-5; the D call may be TRBD1 or TRBD2 (5 bases each). The V end was cut by 5 bases, the J end by 2 bases, with 18 bases between. The CDR3 consists of 16 residues. Per germline, CDR1 SGHNT and CDR2 YENEEA. DNA of the CDR3: TGTGCCAGCAGCCCCGGGGCTGTTAGGGGTCAAGAGACCCAGTACTTC. Translated, it gives CASSPGAVRGQETQYF.

This clonotype was counted many times. CDR3 amino acids: CASSIVRFQPQHF. DNA for the CDR3: TGTGCCAGTAGTATAGTAAGGTTTCAGCCCCAGCATTTT. The chain uses TRBV19 and TRBJ1-5; no reliable D call. Per the germline V gene, CDR1 is LNHDA and CDR2 is SQIVND (reference sequence). The V and J ends lost 1 base and 6 bases respectively, with 7 bases between them. The CDR3 has 13 amino acids.

The chain combines TRBV11-1 with TRBJ1-6; D ambiguous. The V gene's germline CDR1 is SGHAT and CDR2 FQDESV (reference sequence). Deletions cut 5 bases from V and 8 bases from J, with 7 bases between. The CDR3 has 12 residues. CDR3 sequence (DNA): TGTGCCAGCAGCCTATTAGATTCACCCCTCCACTTT. Translation: CASSLLDSPLHF.

This clonotype has just a few counts. The J gene is TRBJ1-1, the V gene TRBV7-2, with TRBD1 matching 7 bases. The trim removed 3 bases at V and 1 base at J, leaving 2 bases unmatched. Looked up from germline, CDR1 is SGHTA and CDR2 is FQGNSA. This CDR3 is 14 amino acids long. CDR3 amino acids: CASSFRQGNTEAFF. In DNA form, the CDR3 reads TGTGCCAGCAGCTTCCGACAGGGGAACACTGAAGCTTTCTTT.

This chain connects TRBV29-1 to TRBJ1-1; perhaps TRBD1 as D (5 bases). V lost 7 bases and J 5 bases, leaving 17 bases between the germline ends. CDR1 SQVTM and CDR2 ANQGSEA come from the germline V gene. This CDR3 region has 13 residues. The CDR3 DNA reads TGCAGCGCTGTGGGGCAGGGAGGAACTGAAGCTTTCTTT. Amino acids: CSAVGQGGTEAFF.

The chain uses TRBV30 and TRBJ2-7; no clear D. With 4 bases removed from V and 6 bases from J, the gap between germline ends came to 19 bases. The CDR3 runs to 14 residues. From germline, CDR1 is GTSNPN and CDR2 SVGIG (reference sequence). The CDR3 region is CAWTLNSLSGEQYF. In DNA form, the CDR3 reads TGTGCCTGGACCCTAAACAGCCTGTCGGGCGAGCAGTACTTC.

This clonotype turned up a few times. The chain has TRBV7-9 and TRBJ1-1; no definite D call. The length of the CDR3 is 15 residues. Trimming pared 0 bases from V and 5 bases from J, leaving 13 bases between. CDR1 and CDR2 from the germline V gene are SEHNR and FQNEAQ (reference sequence). The CDR3, as DNA: TGTGCCAGCAGCTTAGCGCGGGGAGTAGAAACTGAAGCTTTCTTT. Translating it yields CASSLARGVETEAFF.

There are many counts of this clonotype. The chain carries TRBV20-1 and TRBJ2-7; TRBD2 might be the D (6 bases). V lost 5 bases, J lost 1 base, and 27 bases lay in between. This CDR3 comprises 18 residues. Germline CDR1 DFQATT, CDR2 SNEGSKA (reference sequence). CDR3 amino acids: CSAGRGSGIRRDSYEQYF. The CDR3 DNA sequence: TGCAGTGCTGGTCGCGGTAGCGGTATACGTAGGGATTCCTACGAGCAGTACTTC.

This chain joins TRBV10-3 and TRBJ1-2; 9 nucleotides agree with TRBD1. In germline, CDR1 is ENHRY, CDR2 SYGVKD. The CDR3 length is 14 residues. The V segment lost 8 bases and the J segment 3 bases; nucleotides outside the gene matches: 7. The CDR3 nucleotides are TGTGCCATCGGGAACCGGGACAGGGACTATGGCTACACCTTC. Amino acids: CAIGNRDRDYGYTF.

This clonotype showed up just a few times. At one end, the junction sequence differs from germline, possibly due to a read error. The chain couples TRBV12-5 to TRBJ1-2; weak D call: TRBD1 (6 bases). The germline gives CDR1 LGHNT, CDR2 FRNRAP. This CDR3 comprises 13 residues. The CDR3 region is CASGSGHFYGDTF. The CDR3 DNA follows: TGTGCTAGTGGTTCGGGACACTTCTATGGCGACACCTTC.

This clonotype has more than one count but fewer than ten. The chain joins TRBV3-1 to TRBJ2-7; 7 bases agree with TRBD2. V shed 0 bases, J shed 9 bases, and the junction held 11 bases outside the gene matches. The germline gives CDR1 LGHDT, CDR2 YNNKEL (reference sequence). This CDR3 comprises 15 residues. DNA of the CDR3: TGTGCCAGCAGCCAAGATAGAGGGACTACGAGGGGGCAGTACTTC. It yields the protein CASSQDRGTTRGQYF.

This clonotype was detected a few times. This chain links TRBV6-1 with TRBJ2-7, with 8 bases aligning to TRBD1. The CDR3 spans 13 residues. Germline V CDR1 and CDR2: MNHNS, SASEGT. J lost 1 base, V lost 7 bases, and 3 bases had no gene match. The CDR3 loop is CASIRGPSYEQYF. The CDR3 nucleotides are TGTGCCAGCATCAGGGGGCCATCCTACGAGCAGTACTTC.

The chain carries TRBV5-4 and TRBJ1-1, with TRBD1 as a possible D gene (5 bases). CDR1 and CDR2 (germline): SGHNT, YYREEE (reference sequence). This CDR3 comprises 17 residues. Deletions cut 5 bases from V and 3 bases from J, with 23 bases between. CDR3 in DNA: TGTGCCAGCAGTTATCCGGGACGGAGCTATATTGACACTGAAGCTTTCTTT. Translating gives CASSYPGRSYIDTEAFF.

This clonotype turned up a few times. The chain is built from TRBV7-9 and TRBJ1-3; D is unclear. Looked up from germline, CDR1 is SEHNR and CDR2 is FQNEAQ (reference sequence). The CDR3 loop spans 15 amino acids. Trimming stripped 4 bases from V and 3 bases from J, with 13 bases between. This chain's CDR3 is CASSSPSGLGNTIYF. The CDR3, as DNA: TGTGCCAGCAGCTCACCTTCAGGACTTGGAAACACCATATATTTT. The full variable domain, with the rest looked up from reference TRBV7-9 and TRBJ1-3, is DTGVSQNPRHKITKRGQNVTFRCDPISEHNRLYWYRQTLGQGPEFLTYFQNEAQLEKSRLLSDRFSAERPKGSFSTLEIQRTEQGDSAMYLCASSSPSGLGNTIYFGEGSWLTVV.

The rearrangement uses TRBV10-2 and TRBJ2-3; a weak D match, TRBD2 (7 bases). The germline V and J ends were trimmed by 6 bases and 7 bases, with 20 bases remaining between them. Per the germline V gene, CDR1 is WSHSY and CDR2 is SAAADI. CDR3 length equals 15 residues. The CDR3: CASRAGRGVFHTQYF. The CDR3 DNA follows: TGCGCCAGCAGGGCGGGGAGGGGGGTTTTCCATACGCAGTATTTT.